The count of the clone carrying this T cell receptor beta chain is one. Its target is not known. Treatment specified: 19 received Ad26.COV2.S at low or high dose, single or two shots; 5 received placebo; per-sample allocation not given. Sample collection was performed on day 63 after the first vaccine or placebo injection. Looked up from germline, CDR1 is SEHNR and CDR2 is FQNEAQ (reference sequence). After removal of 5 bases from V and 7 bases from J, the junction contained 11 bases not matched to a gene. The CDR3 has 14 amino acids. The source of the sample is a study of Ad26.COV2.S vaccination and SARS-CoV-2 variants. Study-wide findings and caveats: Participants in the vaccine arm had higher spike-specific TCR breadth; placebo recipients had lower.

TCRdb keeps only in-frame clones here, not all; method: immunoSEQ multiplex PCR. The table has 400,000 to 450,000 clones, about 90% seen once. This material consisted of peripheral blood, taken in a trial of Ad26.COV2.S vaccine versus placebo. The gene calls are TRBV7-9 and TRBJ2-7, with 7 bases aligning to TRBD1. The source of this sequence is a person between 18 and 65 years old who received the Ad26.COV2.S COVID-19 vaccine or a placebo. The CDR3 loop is CASSPATGMREQYF. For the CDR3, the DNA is TGTGCCAGCAGCCCCGCGACAGGGATGAGGGAGCAGTACTTC.